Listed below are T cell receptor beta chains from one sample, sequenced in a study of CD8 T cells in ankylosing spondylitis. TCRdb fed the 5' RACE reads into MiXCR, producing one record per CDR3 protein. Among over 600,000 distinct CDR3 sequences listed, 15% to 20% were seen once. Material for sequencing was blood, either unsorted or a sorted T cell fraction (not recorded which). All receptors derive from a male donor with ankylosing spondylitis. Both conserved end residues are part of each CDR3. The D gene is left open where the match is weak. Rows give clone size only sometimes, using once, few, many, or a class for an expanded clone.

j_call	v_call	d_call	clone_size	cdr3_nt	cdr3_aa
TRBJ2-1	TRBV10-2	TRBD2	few	TGCGCCAGCAGTGTTCGTCTGCTCGGGGGGGAGCAGTTCTTC	CASSVRLLGGEQFF
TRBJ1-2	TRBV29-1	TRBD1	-	TGCAGCGTTCGCGACAGGGGTGATGGCTACACCTTC	CSVRDRGDGYTF
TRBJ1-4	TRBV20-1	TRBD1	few	TGCAGTGCTCTCTCTGGGACAGGGTTTGAAAAACTGTTTTTT	CSALSGTGFEKLFF
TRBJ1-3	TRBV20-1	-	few	TGCAGTGCCGAGACTGGGCAGGGCAAGGGGGGAAACACCATATATTTT	CSAETGQGKGGNTIYF
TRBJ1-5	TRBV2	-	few	TGTGCCAGCAGTGAAGAATCTGGCCAGCCCCAGCATTTT	CASSEESGQPQHF
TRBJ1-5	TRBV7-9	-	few	TGTGCCAGCAGCCTCGGCGGGGGGGACAATCAGCCCCAGCATTTT	CASSLGGGDNQPQHF
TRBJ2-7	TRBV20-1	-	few	TGCAGTGCTAGAGATGTAGGGGGAACTAGGCCCTACGAGCAGTACTTC	CSARDVGGTRPYEQYF
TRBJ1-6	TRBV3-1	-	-	TGTGCCAGCAGCCTATGGGTGGATAATTCACCCCTCCACTTT	CASSLWVDNSPLHF
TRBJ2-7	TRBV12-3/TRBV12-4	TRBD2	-	TGTGCCAGCAGTGGTGTGGCGGGGGTAGGATACGAGCAGTACTTC	CASSGVAGVGYEQYF
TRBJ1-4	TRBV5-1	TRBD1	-	TGCGCCAGCAGCTCCCAGGGGGGGTCTGAAAAACTGTTTTTT	CASSSQGGSEKLFF
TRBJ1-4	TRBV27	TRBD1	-	TGTGCCAGCAGTTTCTCAGGGGGAGGGAACGGCGAAAAACTGTTTTTT	CASSFSGGGNGEKLFF
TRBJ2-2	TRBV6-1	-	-	TGTGCCAGCAGGCCACCGGGACGAACGTCCGGGGAGCTGTTTTTT	CASRPPGRTSGELFF
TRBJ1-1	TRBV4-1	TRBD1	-	TGCGCCAGCAGCCAAGAACCAGGGGGCCAGACTGAAGCTTTCTTT	CASSQEPGGQTEAFF
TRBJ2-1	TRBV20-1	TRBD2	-	TGCAGTGCTCCGATGGGACTAGCGGGAGCTGAGCAGTTCTTC	CSAPMGLAGAEQFF
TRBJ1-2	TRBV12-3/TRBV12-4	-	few	TGTGCCAGCAGTAGGGGTAGTCACACCTTC	CASSRGSHTF
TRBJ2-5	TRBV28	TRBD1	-	TGTGCCAGCAGTTTCCTCGGGACAGGGGCCCAAGAGACCCAGTACTTC	CASSFLGTGAQETQYF
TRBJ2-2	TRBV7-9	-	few	TGTGCCAGCAGCTTAGCCCCGGGGAGCGGGGAGCTGTTTTTT	CASSLAPGSGELFF
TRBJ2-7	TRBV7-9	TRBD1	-	TGTGCCAGCAGCCCCCGAGGGACAGGGGCGAGGGGAGAGCAGTACTTC	CASSPRGTGARGEQYF
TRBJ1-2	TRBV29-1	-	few	TGCAGCGCGCAGGGAGGGGAGGTCTATGGCTACACCTTC	CSAQGGEVYGYTF
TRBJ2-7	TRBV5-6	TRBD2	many	TGTGCCAGCAGCTTGGGGTTAGCGGGGGTTTACGAGCAGTACTTC	CASSLGLAGVYEQYF
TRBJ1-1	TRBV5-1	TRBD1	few	TGCGCCAGCAGCTTGGCTCCGACAGGGGGGGACACTGAAGCTTTCTTT	CASSLAPTGGDTEAFF
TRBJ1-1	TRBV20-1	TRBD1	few	TGCAGTGCTAGAGATGTACAGGGGCGAGAAGCTTTCTTT	CSARDVQGREAFF
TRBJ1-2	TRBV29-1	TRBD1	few	TGCAGCGTTCGGGACAGGGGTATGGGCTACACCTTC	CSVRDRGMGYTF